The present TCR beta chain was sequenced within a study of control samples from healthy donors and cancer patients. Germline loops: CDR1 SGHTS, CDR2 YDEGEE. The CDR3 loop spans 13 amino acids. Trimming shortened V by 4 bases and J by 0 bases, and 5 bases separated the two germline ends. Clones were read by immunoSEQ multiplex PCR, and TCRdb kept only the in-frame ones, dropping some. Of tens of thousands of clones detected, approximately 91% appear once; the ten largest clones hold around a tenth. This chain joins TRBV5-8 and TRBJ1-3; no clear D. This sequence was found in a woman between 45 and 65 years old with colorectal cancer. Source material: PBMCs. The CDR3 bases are TGTGCCAGCAGCCGGATCTCTGGAAACACCATATATTTT. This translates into CASSRISGNTIYF.